One and the same sample provided the 11 T cell receptor beta chains below, sequenced in a study of T cell repertoires in cytomegalovirus infection. TCRdb re-derived calls from the reads in MiXCR, one entry per CDR3 protein. The data show more than 250,000 distinct CDR3 sequences, more than 20% seen once. These receptors are not linked to any known antigen. The specimen was cultured PBMCs, collected from culture after CMV antigen stimulation. Source of these receptors: a human donor in good health (CMV status not recorded). Some clones in this sample may be carry-over from other donors' samples.

This clonotype was observed at least ten times. This chain uses TRBV20-1 with TRBJ1-2, with D perhaps matching TRBD1 (5 bases). The V gene's germline CDR1 is DFQATT and CDR2 SNEGSKA (reference sequence). The CDR3 runs to 14 residues. Here the CDR3 DNA reads TGCAGCCCCTCCCCCCGGCAGGGAGGATATGGCTACACCTTC. It specifies CSPSPRQGGYGYTF.

This clonotype was observed a few times. V gene TRBV6-5 combines with J gene TRBJ2-7; D is uncertain. V lost 2 bases and J lost 7, with 9 bases in between. The CDR3 sequence is 12 residues long. Per the germline V gene, CDR1 is MNHEY and CDR2 is SVGAGI. The CDR3 DNA reads as TGTGCCAGCAGTTACACGGCGTGGGAGCAGTACTTC. Its translation is CASSYTAWEQYF.

Concerning this clonotype itself: Possible read error: a much larger clone is one base away. The genes are TRBV11-3 and TRBJ2-5; TRBD2 agrees at 7 bases. Germline assignment: CDR1 SGHNT and CDR2 YENEEA. The CDR3 is made up of 18 amino acids. This chain's CDR3 is CTSSPMGGPNLYQETQYF. CDR3 DNA: TGTACCAGCAGCCCCATGGGAGGGCCGAATTTGTACCAAGAGACCCAGTACTTC.

This clonotype was detected a few times. The V and J genes are TRBV12-3 or TRBV12-4 and TRBJ1-5; D is ambiguous. Deletions cut 3 bases from V and 2 bases from J, with 5 bases between. This CDR3 contains 13 residues. CDR3 sequence: CASSFKRNQPQHF. For the CDR3, the DNA is TGTGCCAGCAGTTTTAAGCGCAATCAGCCCCAGCATTTT.

V gene TRBV9 combines with J gene TRBJ2-5; 11 bases match TRBD2. The germline CDR1 and CDR2 sequences are SGDLS and YYNGEE. There are 16 residues in the CDR3. Trimming took 1 base from V and 4 from J; bases not matched to a gene: 6. This CDR3 is CASSVTLAGGRETQYF. In DNA, the CDR3 is TGTGCCAGCAGCGTAACTCTAGCGGGAGGAAGAGAGACCCAGTACTTC.

This sequence joins TRBV28 and TRBJ2-2, with a possible D match to TRBD2 (5 bases). Deletions cut 5 bases from V and 4 bases from J, with 17 bases between. The CDR3 totals 16 residues. Per the germline V gene, CDR1 is MDHEN and CDR2 is SYDVKM. This chain's CDR3 is CASSIPGPGGTGELFF. The CDR3 DNA reads TGTGCCAGCAGTATACCCGGGCCCGGAGGCACCGGGGAGCTGTTTTTT.

This clonotype was detected only a few times. This chain links TRBV19 with TRBJ1-1; D remains ambiguous. V was shortened by 5 bases and J by 0 bases, with 10 bases between the two germline ends. CDR3 length: 14 amino acids. Germline CDR1 reads LNHDA; CDR2 reads SQIVND (reference sequence). The CDR3 DNA follows: TGTGCCAGTAGTGTCGGACGGTTGAACACTGAAGCTTTCTTT. Translation: CASSVGRLNTEAFF.

This clonotype has just a few counts. This chain links TRBV20-1 with TRBJ2-5; weak D call: TRBD2 (5 bases). The V end lost 7 bases, the J end lost 4 bases, and 19 bases lay between the germline ends. Per germline, CDR1 DFQATT and CDR2 SNEGSKA (reference sequence). This CDR3 region has 14 residues. CDR3 in amino acids: CSVPGSGSVETQYF. The CDR3, as DNA: TGCAGTGTTCCCGGCAGCGGCTCTGTAGAGACCCAGTACTTC.

In its sample, this clonotype was seen a few times. The chain recombines TRBV6-2 or TRBV6-3 with TRBJ1-5; the match to TRBD1 covers 7 bases. The CDR3 totals 15 residues. The germline V gene encodes CDR1 MNHEY and CDR2 SVGEGT. V shed 5 bases and J 4 bases; nucleotides not matched to a gene: 8. DNA of the CDR3: TGTGCCAGCAGTCCCGACAGGGCCTTTAATCAGCCCCAGCATTTT. Translating it yields CASSPDRAFNQPQHF.

This chain links TRBV28 with TRBJ1-1; possible D gene TRBD1, 5 bases. Trimming took off 7 bases at V and 5 bases at J, with 17 bases between the two ends. Germline CDR1 reads MDHEN; CDR2 reads SYDVKM. The CDR3 is made up of 14 amino acids. CDR3 region: CASIRKGRGTEAFF. DNA of the CDR3: TGTGCCAGCATCAGGAAGGGGCGCGGGACTGAAGCTTTCTTT.

This clonotype was found a few times. The chain recombines TRBV20-1 with TRBJ1-1; 8 bases align to TRBD1. V was clipped by 6 bases and J by 4 bases; unmatched bases: 7. CDR3 length: 13 residues. Germline V gives CDR1 DFQATT, CDR2 SNEGSKA (reference sequence). CDR3 sequence reads: CSAPLDRATEAFF. The CDR3 region has the DNA TGCAGTGCCCCGTTGGACAGGGCCACTGAAGCTTTCTTT.